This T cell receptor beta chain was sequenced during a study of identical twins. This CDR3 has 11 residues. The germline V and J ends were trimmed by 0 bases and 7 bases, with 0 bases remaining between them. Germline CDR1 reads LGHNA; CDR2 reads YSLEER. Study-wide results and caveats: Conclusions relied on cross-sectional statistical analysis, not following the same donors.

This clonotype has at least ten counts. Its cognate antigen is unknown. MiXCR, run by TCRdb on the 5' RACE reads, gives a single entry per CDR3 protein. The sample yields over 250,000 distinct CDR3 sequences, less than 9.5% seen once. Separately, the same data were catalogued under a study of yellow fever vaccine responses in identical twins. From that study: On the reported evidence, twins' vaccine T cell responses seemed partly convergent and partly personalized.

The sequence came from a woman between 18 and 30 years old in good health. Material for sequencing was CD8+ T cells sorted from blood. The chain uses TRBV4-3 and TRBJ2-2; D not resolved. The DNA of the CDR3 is TGCGCCAGCAGCCAAGACGGGGAGCTGTTTTTT. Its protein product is CASSQDGELFF.